This T cell receptor (beta chain) was identified in a study of T cell responses to AZD1222 COVID-19 vaccine. With respect to this clone: The target antigen is unknown.

Clones were sequenced by immunoSEQ multiplex PCR, and TCRdb holds only the in-frame ones, with some missing. The top ten hold roughly 2.8% of the sample, which has around 96,000 clones, about 88% seen once. Germline lookup yields CDR1 MDHEN and CDR2 SYDVKM. This CDR3 comprises 12 residues. V was pared by 6 bases and J by 8 bases, with 10 bases between. Whole-study results and caveats: Samples come after the peak T cell response, not at day 14. White British donors predominated, females outnumbered males, and clonal diversity was possibly underestimated. Only a handful of AZD1222 recipients, more than five in all, had baseline seropositivity.

The receptor comes from an adult in good health. The chain combines TRBV28 with TRBJ1-4, with D perhaps TRBD1 (6 bases). Sequenced material: peripheral blood, taken on day 0 of AZD1222 vaccination. CDR3 nucleotides: TGTGCCAGCAGATCCCAGGGGGAAAAACTGTTTTTT. Its protein product is CASRSQGEKLFF.